The clone carrying this T cell receptor (beta chain) has just one count. Its cognate antigen is unknown. This entry comes from a study of CD8 T cells in Susac syndrome. The study's findings and limits: Susac CD8+ clonal expansion peaked in TEMRA cells and active patients.

CDR3 size: 17 residues. The V end lost 0 bases, the J end lost 2 bases, and 11 bases lay between the germline ends. Germline assignment: CDR1 MGHRA and CDR2 YSYEKL. RNA in amounts of about 0.45 to 1 ug was reverse transcribed with random hexamers. TCR beta CDR3 was amplified by immunoSEQ covering 54 Vbeta and 13 Jbeta. TCRdb re-called the immunoSEQ multiplex PCR reads through MiXCR, storing one row per CDR3 protein. The data contain 75,000 to 100,000 distinct CDR3 sequences, around 94% of them singletons. The TCR sequence derives from a human donor with Susac syndrome. This chain connects TRBV4-1 to TRBJ2-6; D not resolved. Sequencing was carried out using CD8+ T cells from PBMCs. The CDR3 protein is CASSQDELSTGANVLTF. Written as DNA, the CDR3 is TGCGCCAGCAGCCAAGATGAATTGTCGACTGGGGCCAACGTCCTGACTTTC.